This T cell receptor beta chain was identified during a study of OX40 agonist ivuxolimab in advanced cancers. Whole-study results and caveats: More expanded clones were seen, on average, in CD8+ T cells than in CD4+.

Germline V CDR1 and CDR2: ENHRY, SYGVKD. The CDR3 extends over 14 amino acids. V lost 4 bases and J lost 8, with 12 bases in between. To note about this clone: Its antigen remains unknown.

Only in-frame clones appear in the TCRdb table, and some are missing; sequencing was by immunoSEQ multiplex PCR. The sample consists of 50,000 to 65,000 clones, 87% of them appearing once. The chain couples TRBV10-3 to TRBJ1-6; D not certain. The clonotype comes from an adult with an advanced solid tumor such as melanoma, head and neck, liver or kidney cancer. The sequencing here drew on CD4+ or CD8+ T cells sorted from blood, taken in a trial of the OX40 agonist ivuxolimab. CDR3 coding DNA: TGTGCCATCAGTGGAGGCAGCTGGGATTCACCCCTCCACTTT. It specifies CAISGGSWDSPLHF.